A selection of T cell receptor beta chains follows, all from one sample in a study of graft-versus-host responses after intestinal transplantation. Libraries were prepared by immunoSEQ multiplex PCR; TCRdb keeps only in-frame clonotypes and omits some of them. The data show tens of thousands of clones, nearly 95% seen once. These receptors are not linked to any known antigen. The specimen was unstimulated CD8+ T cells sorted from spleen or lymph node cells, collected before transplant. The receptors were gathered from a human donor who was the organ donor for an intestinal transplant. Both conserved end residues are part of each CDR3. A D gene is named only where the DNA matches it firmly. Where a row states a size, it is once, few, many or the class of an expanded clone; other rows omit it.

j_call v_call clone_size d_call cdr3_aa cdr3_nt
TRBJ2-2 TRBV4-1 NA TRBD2 CASSQALLAGGNGRAGELFF TGCGCCAGCAGCCAAGCGTTGCTAGCGGGAGGGAATGGGCGAGCCGGGGAGCTGTTTTTT
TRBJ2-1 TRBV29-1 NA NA CSVDGGTAYNEQFF TGCAGCGTTGACGGAGGGACAGCCTACAATGAGCAGTTCTTC
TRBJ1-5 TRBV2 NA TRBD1 CASRDRGTRPQHF TGTGCCAGCAGGGACAGGGGGACTCGGCCCCAGCATTTT
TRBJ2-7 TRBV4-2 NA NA CASSQGVSSSYEQYF TGTGCCAGCAGCCAAGGAGTCAGTAGCAGCTACGAGCAGTACTTC
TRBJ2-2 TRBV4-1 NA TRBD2 CASSHATSGFDTGELFF TGCGCCAGCAGTCATGCGACTAGCGGATTCGACACCGGGGAGCTGTTTTTT
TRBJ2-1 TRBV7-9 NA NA CASSLGGGYNEQVF TGTGCCAGCAGCTTAGGTGGCGGGTACAATGAGCAGGTCTTC
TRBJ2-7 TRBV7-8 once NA CASSSRPSSYEQYF TGTGCCAGCAGCTCTAGACCGTCCTCCTACGAGCAGTACTTC
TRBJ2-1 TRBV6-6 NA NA CASRGTFGPGQFF TGTGCCAGCAGAGGAACCTTCGGACCCGGGCAGTTCTTC
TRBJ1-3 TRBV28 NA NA CASSHPRDNSGNTIYF TGTGCCAGCAGCCATCCACGGGATAACTCTGGAAACACCATATATTTT
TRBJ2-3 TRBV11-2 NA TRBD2 CASTPGASGRGTQYF TGTGCCAGCACCCCAGGGGCTAGCGGGAGGGGCACGCAGTATTTT
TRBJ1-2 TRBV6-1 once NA CASSNYAGYGYTF TGTGCCAGCAGCAATTACGCGGGATATGGCTACACCTTC